The 9 T cell receptor beta chains reported below all come from one sample, sequenced in a study of CD8+ T cells in alopecia areata listed by TCRdb under 2018. Library preparation used the immunoSEQ multiplex PCR assay. RNA was extracted from all samples and reverse transcribed into cDNA as template for TCR sequencing. Here the immuneACCESS table is served through TCRdb, limited to in-frame sequences with V and J called. Missing clones are a known gap in these copies; in checked studies unresolved V genes cover under half, and the rest lacks a known reason. The sample table contains about 200,000 clones; only one count was recorded for about two fifths of them. About 0.48% of the sample is taken by the ten largest. This specimen's treatment or condition label, interpreted: oral pan-JAK inhibitor, 5-10 mg twice daily. The specimen comprised CD4+ T cells sorted from blood, sampled between weeks 30 and 35, from a patient treated with tofacitinib. The receptor set was obtained from a human donor with alopecia areata.

As concerns this clone: Additional DNA sequences in this sample encode the identical CDR3. V gene TRBV18 combines with J gene TRBJ2-3; D is perhaps TRBD1 or TRBD2 (5 bases each). The V and J ends lost 1 base and 1 base respectively, with 9 bases between them. This CDR3 has 15 residues. Germline assignment: CDR1 KGHSH and CDR2 LQKENI. CDR3 sequence reads: CASSPRGLGTDTQYF. DNA for the CDR3: TGTGCCAGCTCACCACGGGGGTTGGGCACAGATACGCAGTATTTT.

V and J are TRBV5-1 and TRBJ2-5, with 8 bases that match TRBD2. J lost 3 bases, V lost 2 bases, and 3 bases had no gene match. The CDR3 sequence is 14 residues long. Germline V CDR1 and CDR2: SGHRS, YFSETQ. CDR3 sequence: CASSLTSGKETQYF. In DNA form, the CDR3 reads TGCGCCAGCAGCTTAACTAGCGGCAAAGAGACCCAGTACTTC.

The genes are TRBV11-2 and TRBJ1-1; perhaps TRBD1 as D (6 bases). CDR1 SGHAT and CDR2 FQNNGV come from the germline V gene. This CDR3 has 14 residues. V shed 3 bases and J shed 2 bases, with 10 bases lying between them. CDR3 coding DNA: TGTGCCAGCAGCTTCGCAGGGGCTAACACTGAAGCTTTCTTT. Translating it yields CASSFAGANTEAFF.

J is TRBJ1-1 and V is TRBV5-1; D gene ambiguous. V was trimmed by 4 bases and J by 1 base, leaving 17 bases between them. The CDR3 runs to 16 residues. The V gene's germline CDR1 is SGHRS and CDR2 YFSETQ. As DNA, the CDR3 is TGCGCCAGCAGCCAGCACCCGCGGGCAGAGAACACTGAAGCTTTCTTT. It is translated as CASSQHPRAENTEAFF.

This rearrangement joins TRBV7-3 to TRBJ2-1; D is tentatively TRBD1 or TRBD2 (5 bases each). This CDR3 contains 16 residues. Germline-derived CDR1 and CDR2 are SGHTA and FQGTGA. Trimming took off 1 base at V and 7 bases at J, with 17 bases between the two ends. The CDR3 nucleotides read TGTGCCAGCAGCTTAAGGCGGCAGGGTGGGACGAATGAGCAGTTCTTC. Encoded protein: CASSLRRQGGTNEQFF. Based on the CDR3 plus reference TRBV7-3 and TRBJ2-1, the full variable domain is GAGVSQTPSNKVTEKGKYVELRCDPISGHTALYWYRQSLGQGPEFLIYFQGTGAADDSGLPNDRFFAVRPEGSVSTLKIQRTERGDSAVYLCASSLRRQGGTNEQFFGPGTRLTVL.

The chain recombines TRBV5-1 with TRBJ2-7; 8 positions match TRBD1. Germline V gene data show CDR1 as SGHRS and CDR2 as YFSETQ. After removal of 4 bases from V and 2 bases from J, the junction contained 5 bases not matched to a gene. The CDR3 extends over 14 amino acids. CDR3 in amino acids: CASSPGQAPYEQYF. Here the CDR3 DNA reads TGCGCCAGCAGCCCGGGACAGGCGCCCTACGAGCAGTACTTC. The variable domain in full, completed from reference TRBV5-1 and TRBJ2-7, reads KAGVTQTPRYLIKTRGQQVTLSCSPISGHRSVSWYQQTPGQGLQFLFEYFSETQRNKGNFPGRFSGRQFSNSRSEMNVSTLELGDSALYLCASSPGQAPYEQYFGPGTRLTVT.

This clone appeared a few times. V and J are TRBV29-1 and TRBJ2-3; 12 nucleotides align to TRBD2. CDR3 size: 14 residues. The V gene's germline CDR1 is SQVTM and CDR2 ANQGSEA. V was clipped by 6 bases and J by 3 bases; unmatched bases: 4. In DNA form, the CDR3 reads TGCAGCGTGGATGGGACTAGCGGGACAGATACGCAGTATTTT. Its translation: CSVDGTSGTDTQYF.

The rearrangement links TRBV9 to TRBJ1-1; no definite D call. Germline V CDR1 and CDR2: SGDLS, YYNGEE. The V and J ends lost 3 bases and 6 bases respectively, with 21 bases between them. The CDR3 has 16 residues. The CDR3 spells CASSALPDERSAEAFF. The CDR3 bases are TGTGCCAGCAGCGCACTCCCGGATGAGAGGAGCGCTGAAGCTTTCTTT.

The V call is TRBV6-6, the J call TRBJ2-2; D possibly matches TRBD1 or TRBD2 (6 bases each). The CDR3 spans 15 residues. Trimming cost V 1 base and J 3 bases, with 9 bases left between them. Per germline, CDR1 MNHNY and CDR2 SVGAGI (reference sequence). The CDR3 nucleotides are TGTGCCAGCAGTTACTACGGGGGCGACACCGGGGAGCTGTTTTTT. Its protein is CASSYYGGDTGELFF.